This TCR beta chain is drawn from a study of T-cell memory formation after mild COVID-19. Study in general: TCR clusters largely stayed donor specific. General study results and limits: The study found balanced CD4/CD8 in clones contracting day 15 to 85 and a CD4+ lean in later expanders.

Sample barcodes and UMIs were carried by the TCR alpha and TCR beta cDNA libraries that 5'RACE generated with constant-segment primers. TCRdb reprocessed the 5' RACE reads with MiXCR, giving one entry per CDR3 protein. The sample holds about 290,000 distinct CDR3 sequences; 15% to 20% are singletons and the top ten take roughly 22%. With respect to this clonotype: What it binds is unknown.

V was pared by 1 base and J by 4 bases, with 15 bases between. Germline V gene lookup returns CDR1 LGHNA and CDR2 YSLEER. This CDR3 spans 16 amino acids. The receptor was derived from a man younger than 35 who had mild COVID-19 (a few samples of this study predate the infection). Cell type and time point are not known. Sequencing input: PBMCs or a T cell subset sorted from them (not recorded which). This rearrangement joins TRBV4-3 to TRBJ2-3; possible D gene TRBD2, 5 bases. CDR3 nucleotides: TGCGCCAGCAGCCAAGGTCCGGCCCGGGGTGCAGATACGCAGTATTTT. This encodes CASSQGPARGADTQYF.